This T cell receptor beta chain was identified during a study of CD8 T cells in Susac syndrome (dated by TCRdb to between 2019 and 2020). About the full investigation: Of the Susac syndrome patients who were sequenced, eight were in clinical remission while about six had clinically active disease. At the time of blood withdrawal, Susac syndrome patients were either therapy-naive, taking corticosteroids (with some also receiving IVIg), or on IVIg alone. The study used repertoire sequencing to test whether antigen drove CD8+ T cell activation and differentiation in Susac syndrome.

RNA was extracted with the RNeasy kit and about 0.5 to 1 ug was reverse transcribed using random hexamers. The immunoSEQ multiplex PCR assay, covering 54 Vbeta and 13 Jbeta segments, was used to amplify TCR beta CDR3 regions. Bias from PCR amplification was corrected by using a synthetic template baseline for primer optimization and for computational correction. In the original analysis: Reads were assigned to V, D and J genes according to IMGT and analyzed in immunoSEQ Analyzer, with only productive sequences retained. Clonality was computed as one minus Shannon entropy normalized by log2 of the number of productive unique sequences. For each patient and control, public and private clones were evaluated within the 100 most prevalent clones. Susac-specific clones were defined as absent from healthy and MS cohorts, around 970 published viral clones and other ImmuneACCESS disease sequences. TCRdb trimmed the raw reads at Q25, called clones with MiXCR and kept productive beta chains. Rows matching on CDR3 protein sequence are summarized as one entry with the most common DNA and genes. The V and J calls were not made by the authors but by TCRdb's processing. This sample lists around 110,000 distinct CDR3 sequences; roughly 95% were detected once. The top ten clonotypes cover roughly 0.14% of the sample.

Peripheral blood CD8+ and CD4+ T cells from healthy donors, Susac syndrome patients and multiple sclerosis patients were profiled by high-throughput TCR beta sequencing. Susac syndrome patients met recently defined diagnostic criteria for definite or probable disease. CD8+ TEMRA cells were enriched by FACS, while bulk CD8+ and CD4+ T cells were purified by magnetic negative isolation. Blood was collected in EDTA tubes and processed within 24 hours, with PBMCs isolated through density gradient centrifugation. PBMCs intended for TCR sequencing were cryopreserved in liquid nitrogen and were subsequently thawed in a 37 degrees C water bath. A purity of at least 90% was achieved for sorted or isolated CD4+, CD8+ and CD8+ TEMRA cells. The study at large found these results: The TCR sequencing and HLA analysis was acknowledged to have included a relatively small number of individuals. The CD4+ T cell repertoire of patients with Susac syndrome showed no detectable clonal expansion.

According to the germline V gene, CDR1 reads LGHNA and CDR2 reads YNFKEQ. The CDR3 holds 16 amino acids from the cysteine to the phenylalanine. Only CDR3 DNA is held: 48 bases, read in frame from base 1. V trim: 4 bases; J trim: 2 bases; unmatched bases: 3. On this clonotype itself: Its recognized antigen is unknown. Qualities for individual bases were not recorded, and no much larger clone is one base off.

This chain is built from TRBV4-2 and TRBJ2-1; a stretch of 12 junction bases matches TRBD2. Sequenced sample: CD4+ T cells from PBMCs. The sequence derives from a human donor with Susac syndrome. The DNA is as follows: TGTGCCAGCAGCCTGACTAGCGGGAGCACCTACAATGAGCAGTTCTTC. The translation is CASSLTSGSTYNEQFF.